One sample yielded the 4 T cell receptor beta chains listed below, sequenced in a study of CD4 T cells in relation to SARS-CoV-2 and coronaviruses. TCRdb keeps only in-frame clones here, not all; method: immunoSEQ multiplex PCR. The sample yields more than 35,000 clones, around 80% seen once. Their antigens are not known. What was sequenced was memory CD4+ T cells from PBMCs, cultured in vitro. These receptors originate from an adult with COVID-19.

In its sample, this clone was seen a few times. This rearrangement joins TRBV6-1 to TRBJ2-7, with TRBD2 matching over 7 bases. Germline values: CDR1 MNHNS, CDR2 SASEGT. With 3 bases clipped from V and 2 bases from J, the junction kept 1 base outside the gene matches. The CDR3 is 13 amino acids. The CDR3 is CASSERETYEQYF. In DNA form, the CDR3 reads TGTGCCAGCAGTGAGCGGGAGACCTACGAGCAGTACTTC.

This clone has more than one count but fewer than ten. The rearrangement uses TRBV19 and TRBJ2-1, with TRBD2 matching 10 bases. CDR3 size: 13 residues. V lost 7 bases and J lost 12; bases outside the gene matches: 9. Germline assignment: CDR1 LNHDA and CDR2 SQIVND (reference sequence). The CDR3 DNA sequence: TGTGCCAGTATGGAGCGGGAGGGCCAAGGGCAGTTCTTC. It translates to CASMEREGQGQFF.

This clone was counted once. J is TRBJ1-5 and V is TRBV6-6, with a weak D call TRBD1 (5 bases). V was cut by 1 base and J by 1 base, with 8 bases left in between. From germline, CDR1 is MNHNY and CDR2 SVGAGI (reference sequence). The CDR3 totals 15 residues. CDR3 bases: TGTGCCAGCAGTTACTACGGGGCCAGCAATCAGCCCCAGCATTTT. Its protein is CASSYYGASNQPQHF.

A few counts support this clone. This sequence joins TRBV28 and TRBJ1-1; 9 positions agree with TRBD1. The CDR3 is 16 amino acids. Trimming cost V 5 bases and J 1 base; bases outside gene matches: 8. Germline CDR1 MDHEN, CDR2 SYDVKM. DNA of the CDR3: TGTGCCAGCAGTCGTCCCGGGACAGGGAGGAACACTGAAGCTTTCTTT. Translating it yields CASSRPGTGRNTEAFF.